The 4 T cell receptor beta chains below come from one sample, sequenced in a study of blood T cell repertoires in COVID-19. TCRdb keeps only in-frame clones here, not all; method: immunoSEQ multiplex PCR. Counted here are about 180,000 clones, about 81% occurring once; the ten biggest clones make up 12%. The sequencing input was peripheral blood. These receptors all stem from a woman at least 80 years old with COVID-19, enrolled during active disease.

The chain recombines TRBV6-1 with TRBJ2-3; TRBD1 is a possible D gene (5 bases). V lost 3 bases and J 5 bases, leaving 12 bases between the germline ends. CDR3 length equals 14 residues. Germline CDR1 and CDR2: MNHNS and SASEGT. The CDR3 is CASSDEAGRDTQYF. DNA of the CDR3: TGTGCCAGCAGTGATGAGGCAGGGCGAGATACGCAGTATTTT.

The chain couples TRBV19 to TRBJ2-6, with D uncertain. The V gene's germline CDR1 is LNHDA and CDR2 SQIVND (reference sequence). Trimming cost V 5 bases and J 0 bases, with 8 bases left between them. CDR3 length equals 15 residues. Written as DNA, the CDR3 is TGTGCCAGTAGTTCGTTCCCCTCTGGGGCCAACGTCCTGACTTTC. Residues: CASSSFPSGANVLTF.

The chain carries TRBV6-6 and TRBJ2-7; D is possibly TRBD2 (6 bases). CDR3 length: 15 amino acids. Germline-derived CDR1 and CDR2 are MNHNY and SVGAGI (reference sequence). Trimming took 6 bases from V and 2 from J, leaving 17 bases between them. CDR3 loop: CASSIPQRATYEQYF. The CDR3 DNA is TGTGCCAGCAGCATCCCCCAGCGGGCCACCTACGAGCAGTACTTC.

The chain employs TRBV5-8 and TRBJ2-6; maybe TRBD2 (5 bases). CDR1 is SGHTS and CDR2 is YDEGEE in the germline V gene. Trimming shortened V by 0 bases and J by 0 bases, and 7 bases separated the two germline ends. The CDR3 covers 16 residues. The CDR3 reads CASSLAGGSGANVLTF. CDR3 nucleotide sequence: TGTGCCAGCAGCTTGGCCGGAGGCTCTGGGGCCAACGTCCTGACTTTC.